These 23 T cell receptor beta chains were all obtained from the same sample, sequenced in a study of blood T cell repertoires in COVID-19 (dated by TCRdb to 2018 to 2021). The library was produced with the immunoSEQ multiplex PCR assay. Held by TCRdb, this immuneACCESS table contains in-frame sequences only and omits some clones. Under half of the omission traces to an unresolved V gene where checked; the cause of the rest is unknown. For this sample there are approximately 180,000 clones; 82% appear just once. The leading ten clones occupy about 5.5% of the sample. Sequencing input: PBMCs or T cells enriched from blood (not recorded which). The receptor source for this set is a woman aged 55-70 years with acute COVID-19.

J is TRBJ2-2 and V is TRBV9, with 7 bases identical to TRBD1. The CDR3 extends over 16 amino acids. Per the germline V gene, CDR1 is SGDLS and CDR2 is YYNGEE. V was pared by 0 bases and J by 6 bases, with 8 bases of the junction left unmatched. The CDR3: CASSVGQGSIAGELFF. The CDR3 DNA is TGTGCCAGCAGCGTAGGACAGGGCTCTATCGCCGGGGAGCTGTTTTTT.

This clone was observed once. V is TRBV7-2 and J is TRBJ2-3; a weak D match, TRBD1 (6 bases). There are 15 residues in the CDR3. Germline V gene data show CDR1 as SGHTA and CDR2 as FQGNSA. Trimming stripped 2 bases from V and 3 bases from J, with 12 bases between. The CDR3 bases are TGTGCCAGCAGCTTACAGGGGCCAAGAACAGATACGCAGTATTTT. The encoded protein is CASSLQGPRTDTQYF.

This clone was seen just once. This chain connects TRBV11-2 to TRBJ2-2; TRBD1 aligns across 7 bases. The V and J ends lost 6 bases and 1 base, in that order; junction bases with no gene match: 2. This CDR3 contains 14 residues. Germline V gene data show CDR1 as SGHAT and CDR2 as FQNNGV. CDR3: CASRRQGNTGELFF. The CDR3 DNA follows: TGTGCCAGCAGGCGACAGGGGAACACCGGGGAGCTGTTTTTT.

This clone was seen more than once but under ten times. The V call is TRBV9, the J call TRBJ2-2; TRBD1 is a possible D gene (6 bases). CDR1 and CDR2 from the germline V gene are SGDLS and YYNGEE. V was trimmed by 4 bases and J by 1 base, leaving 11 bases between them. The CDR3 sequence is 15 residues long. The CDR3 bases are TGTGCCAGCAGCCCCCAAGGGGGGAACACCGGGGAGCTGTTTTTT. Its translation: CASSPQGGNTGELFF.

The chain employs TRBV7-6 and TRBJ2-3; D gene ambiguous. The CDR3 length is 15 residues. V was shortened by 4 bases and J by 2 bases, with 13 bases between the two germline ends. Germline CDR1 is SGHVS and CDR2 is FNYEAQ. The CDR3, as DNA: TGTGCCAGCAGCTCTCCGGCCGGAGCCACAGATACGCAGTATTTT. Protein product: CASSSPAGATDTQYF.

The chain couples TRBV6-5 to TRBJ1-2; the match to TRBD1 covers 7 bases. CDR3 length: 13 amino acids. After removal of 2 bases from V and 6 bases from J, the junction contained 3 bases not matched to a gene. The germline CDR1 and CDR2 sequences are MNHEY and SVGAGI. CDR3: CASSYRGPDGYTF. The CDR3 DNA reads TGTGCCAGCAGTTACAGGGGGCCTGATGGCTACACCTTC.

This clone was counted a few times. The chain carries TRBV10-3 and TRBJ1-1, with D perhaps TRBD1 (6 bases). The germline V and J ends were trimmed by 5 bases and 3 bases, with 13 bases remaining between them. The CDR3 runs 14 residues. Germline CDR1 is ENHRY and CDR2 is SYGVKD. The CDR3 DNA sequence: TGTGCCATCAGTCCACAGGGTTTGGACACTGAAGCTTTCTTT. Amino acids: CAISPQGLDTEAFF.

V is TRBV7-2 and J is TRBJ1-1; D gene unclear. V gave up 3 bases and J gave up 3 bases, with 11 bases separating them. Germline V gene sequence: CDR1 SGHTA, CDR2 FQGNSA. The CDR3 runs 14 residues. CDR3: CASSLLGRYTEAFF. The DNA of the CDR3 is TGTGCCAGCAGCTTGCTTGGCCGCTACACTGAAGCTTTCTTT.

Here the CDR3 reads CASSLLRGGAYGYTF. DNA of the CDR3: TGCGCCAGCAGCCTCCTACGGGGGGGGGCCTATGGCTACACCTTC. The V call is TRBV4-1, the J call TRBJ1-2, with D maybe TRBD1 (6 bases). CDR1 is MGHRA, CDR2 YSYEKL, per germline. This CDR3 comprises 15 residues. V lost 4 bases and J lost 4, with 16 bases in between.

V gene TRBV18 combines with J gene TRBJ1-1, with D hard to call. Germline CDR1 and CDR2: KGHSH and LQKENI. This CDR3 region has 16 residues. V was shortened by 3 bases and J by 4 bases, with 18 bases between the two germline ends. The CDR3 protein is CASSPRESRAGTEAFF. The CDR3 DNA reads TGTGCCAGCTCACCGCGAGAGAGTAGGGCGGGCACTGAAGCTTTCTTT. Together with reference TRBV18 and TRBJ1-1, the CDR3 gives the full variable domain: NAGVMQNPRHLVRRRGQEARLRCSPMKGHSHVYWYRQLPEEGLKFMVYLQKENIIDESGMPKERFSAEFPKEGPSILRIQQVVRGDSAAYFCASSPRESRAGTEAFFGQGTRLTVV.

This chain uses TRBV11-2 with TRBJ2-3; no definite D call. CDR1 and CDR2 (germline): SGHAT, FQNNGV. V gave up 1 base and J gave up 2 bases, with 7 bases separating them. This CDR3 spans 14 amino acids. The DNA of the CDR3 is TGTGCCAGCAGCTTAGTACAACACACAGATACGCAGTATTTT. This gives the protein CASSLVQHTDTQYF.

The chain uses TRBV29-1 and TRBJ1-2; 7 positions match TRBD1. Germline V gene sequence: CDR1 SQVTM, CDR2 ANQGSEA. The CDR3 extends over 14 amino acids. J lost 5 bases, V lost 6 bases, and 12 bases had no gene match. The CDR3 sequence is CSVTQGSVSYGYTF. For the CDR3, the DNA is TGCAGCGTGACACAGGGGTCGGTTTCTTATGGCTACACCTTC.

The chain carries TRBV3-1 (or the pseudogene TRBV3-2) and TRBJ2-7, with 13 bases matching TRBD2. The V segment lost 1 base and the J segment 7 bases; nucleotides outside the gene matches: 10. Per germline, CDR1 LGHDT and CDR2 YNNKEL (reference sequence). The CDR3 loop spans 17 amino acids. This CDR3 reads CASSQGLAGGMGREQYF. The CDR3 DNA reads TGTGCCAGCAGCCAAGGACTAGCGGGAGGCATGGGGAGAGAGCAGTACTTC.

The V gene is TRBV11-3, the J gene TRBJ1-1; D is unresolved. The length of the CDR3 is 13 residues. V lost 5 bases, J lost 4 bases, and 11 bases lay in between. Germline CDR1 reads SGHNT; CDR2 reads YENEEA. CDR3 region: CASSTRRGTEAFF. The CDR3 DNA follows: TGTGCCAGCAGCACCCGGAGAGGCACTGAAGCTTTCTTT.

V usage is TRBV19 and J usage is TRBJ2-7, with 7 bases matching TRBD1. V was clipped by 5 bases and J by 0 bases; unmatched bases: 4. This CDR3 region has 14 residues. In germline, CDR1 is LNHDA, CDR2 SQIVND (reference sequence). The CDR3 DNA sequence: TGTGCCAGTAGTTCCGGGACAGCCTCCTACGAGCAGTACGTC. Translating it yields CASSSGTASYEQYV.

The V and J genes are TRBV24-1 and TRBJ2-5; possibly TRBD2 for D (5 bases). Trimming shortened V by 3 bases and J by 1 base, and 11 bases separated the two germline ends. Germline assignment: CDR1 KGHDR and CDR2 SFDVKD. The CDR3 has 15 residues. The CDR3 DNA follows: TGTGCCACCAGTGATGCGGCCGGGGTCCAAGAGACCCAGTACTTC. It yields the protein CATSDAAGVQETQYF.

This clone was seen just once. V is TRBV11-2 and J is TRBJ2-1, with D maybe TRBD1 (5 bases). The CDR3 is 13 amino acids. Looked up from germline, CDR1 is SGHAT and CDR2 is FQNNGV. The V end was cut by 9 bases, the J end by 9 bases, with 18 bases between. The CDR3 region is CASNRGGQGEQFF. The CDR3 DNA follows: TGTGCCAGTAACCGTGGCGGCCAGGGTGAGCAGTTCTTC.

This clone was found a few times. The rearrangement uses TRBV7-9 and TRBJ2-1, with TRBD2 matching over 10 bases. CDR1 is SEHNR and CDR2 is FQNEAQ in the germline V gene (reference sequence). Trimming cost V 5 bases and J 9 bases; bases outside gene matches: 22. The length of the CDR3 is 19 residues. The CDR3 region has the DNA TGTGCCAGCAGCCCCGACAGCTCTTGGACTAGCGGATACTTGGGTGAGCAGTTCTTC. Translated, it gives CASSPDSSWTSGYLGEQFF.

This sequence joins TRBV3-1 (or the pseudogene TRBV3-2) and TRBJ2-1; TRBD2 agrees at 7 bases. V lost 4 bases, J lost 4 bases, and 7 bases stayed unmatched. The length of the CDR3 is 15 residues. CDR1 and CDR2 (germline): LGHDT, YNNKEL (reference sequence). The CDR3 loop reads CASSPYWEGYNEQFF. CDR3 bases: TGTGCCAGCAGCCCCTATTGGGAGGGTTACAATGAGCAGTTCTTC.

The rearrangement links TRBV10-3 to TRBJ2-2; D gene ambiguous. The CDR3 contains 15 residues. Trimming took off 8 bases at V and 2 bases at J, with 15 bases between the two ends. Germline loops: CDR1 ENHRY, CDR2 SYGVKD. The CDR3 here is CAIGDVTVNTGELFF. CDR3 coding DNA: TGTGCCATCGGAGACGTTACGGTTAACACCGGGGAGCTGTTTTTT.

The chain joins TRBV2 to TRBJ2-7; TRBD2 agrees at 8 bases. Germline V gene data show CDR1 as SNHLY and CDR2 as FYNNEI. CDR3 length: 13 amino acids. With V trimmed by 4 bases and J by 6 bases, 5 bases remained unmatched. The CDR3 reads CASSAGRALEQYF. In DNA, the CDR3 is TGTGCCAGCAGTGCCGGGAGGGCCCTCGAGCAGTACTTC. Combining the CDR3 with reference TRBV2 and TRBJ2-7 gives the whole variable domain EPEVTQTPSHQVTQMGQEVILRCVPISNHLYFYWYRQILGQKVEFLVSFYNNEISEKSEIFDDQFSVERPDGSNFTLKIRSTKLEDSAMYFCASSAGRALEQYFGPGTRLTVT.

V gene TRBV11-2 combines with J gene TRBJ2-5; TRBD1 matches 8 bases. Germline V gene lookup returns CDR1 SGHAT and CDR2 FQNNGV. The CDR3 contains 13 residues. J was trimmed by 4 bases and V by 5 bases; bases with no gene match: 3. The CDR3 nucleotides are TGTGCCAGCAGCCTGGACAGGGTAGAGACCCAGTACTTC. Amino acid sequence: CASSLDRVETQYF.

The chain links TRBV7-6 to TRBJ2-3, with TRBD2 matching over 14 bases. Germline lookup yields CDR1 SGHVS and CDR2 FNYEAQ. The V segment lost 5 bases and the J segment 7 bases; nucleotides outside the gene matches: 11. The length of the CDR3 is 17 residues. In nucleotides, the CDR3 is TGTGCCAGCAGCGGACTAGCGGGAGGCCTACTTGGGTATACGCAGTATTTT. It encodes CASSGLAGGLLGYTQYF.